The clone carrying this T cell receptor (beta chain) was found a few times. This sample stems from a study of early T cells in non-severe SARS-CoV-2 infection. This CDR3 has 16 residues. V was clipped by 4 bases and J by 2 bases, with 17 bases between them. Germline V gene lookup returns CDR1 LGHDT and CDR2 YNNKEL (reference sequence). Using its own MiXCR run on the 5' RACE reads, TCRdb lists one record per CDR3 protein. The sample consists of tens of thousands of distinct CDR3 sequences, roughly 5.3% of them appearing once. V is TRBV3-1 and J is TRBJ2-5, with D possibly TRBD1 on 5 matching bases. Sample: whole blood. The clonotype was recovered from an adult who was a healthcare worker with PCR-confirmed SARS-CoV-2 infection or an uninfected control (not recorded which). CDR3 coding DNA: TGTGCCAGCAGCCGGCAGGGTTCGCCGGCTCAAGAGACCCAGTACTTC. This translates into CASSRQGSPAQETQYF.